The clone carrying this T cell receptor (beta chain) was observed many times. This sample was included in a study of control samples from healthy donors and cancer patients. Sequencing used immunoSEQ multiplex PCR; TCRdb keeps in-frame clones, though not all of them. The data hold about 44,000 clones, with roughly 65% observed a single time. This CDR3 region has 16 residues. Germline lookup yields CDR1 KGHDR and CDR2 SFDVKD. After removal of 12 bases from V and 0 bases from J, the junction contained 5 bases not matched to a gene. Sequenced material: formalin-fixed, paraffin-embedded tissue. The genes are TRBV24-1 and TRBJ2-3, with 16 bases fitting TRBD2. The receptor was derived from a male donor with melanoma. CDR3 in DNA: TGTGCCTCCGGGACTAGCGGGAGGGGGAGCACAGATACGCAGTATTTT. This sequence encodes CASGTSGRGSTDTQYF.